These 18 T cell receptor beta chains were sequenced from one sample in a study of neurological immune-mediated disorders. TCRdb reprocessed the 5' RACE reads via MiXCR and lists one record per CDR3 protein. Of about 30,000 distinct CDR3 sequences in the sample, approximately 15% were seen once. Sequenced sample: PBMCs. The origin of the receptors is a man between 65 and 80 years old in good health.

This clonotype was seen at least ten times. This sequence joins TRBV20-1 and TRBJ2-3, with 7 bases matching TRBD2. The CDR3 spans 15 residues. The trim removed 0 bases at V and 2 bases at J, leaving 5 bases unmatched. Looked up from germline, CDR1 is DFQATT and CDR2 is SNEGSKA (reference sequence). The CDR3 nucleotides read TGCAGTGCTAGAGATGGGAGGGCTTTCACAGATACGCAGTATTTT. It translates to CSARDGRAFTDTQYF.

This sequence joins TRBV12-3 or TRBV12-4 and TRBJ1-2; maybe TRBD1 (5 bases). There are 15 residues in the CDR3. Between the trimmed V and J ends, which lost 6 bases and 0 bases, there was a span of 14 bases. The CDR3, as DNA: TGTGCCAGCAGATCAACAGGACCTACTAACTATGGCTACACCTTC. It encodes CASRSTGPTNYGYTF.

This clonotype was recorded at least ten times. This chain links TRBV6-2 or TRBV6-3 with TRBJ1-2; D call uncertain. The CDR3 is made up of 15 amino acids. V was pared by 4 bases and J by 4 bases, with 16 bases between. CDR1 is MNHEY, CDR2 SVGEGT, per germline. CDR3 nucleotides: TGTGCCAGCAGTTCTCCGGGGAAGGATGGCTATGGCTACACCTTC. It translates to CASSSPGKDGYGYTF.

This clonotype was recorded at least ten times. The V and J genes are TRBV18 and TRBJ1-6; no clear D gene. The CDR3 runs to 15 residues. The V gene lost 4 bases and the J gene lost 3 bases, with 10 bases spanning the gap. CDR1 is KGHSH and CDR2 is LQKENI in the germline V gene. The CDR3 protein is CASSLPRNYNSPLHF. As DNA, the CDR3 is TGTGCCAGCTCACTCCCAAGAAACTATAATTCACCCCTCCACTTT.

This clonotype has ten or more counts. As DNA, the CDR3 is TGTGCCAGCTGCCTTGACAGGGGGATAGGGGAGACCCAGTACTTC. Amino acids: CASCLDRGIGETQYF. The chain has TRBV7-8 and TRBJ2-5; TRBD1 matches 9 bases. Germline V CDR1 and CDR2: SGHVS, FQNEAQ. The V segment lost 8 bases and the J segment 5 bases; nucleotides outside the gene matches: 12. This CDR3 has 15 amino acids.

This clonotype was counted many times. The J gene is TRBJ1-2, the V gene TRBV6-5; D is ambiguous. This CDR3 is 14 amino acids long. The germline CDR1 and CDR2 sequences are MNHEY and SVGAGI. Trimming stripped 5 bases from V and 5 bases from J, with 15 bases between. The CDR3 coding sequence is TGTGCCAGCAGTGGAGGACCGGGTAGATATGGCTACACCTTC. The encoded protein is CASSGGPGRYGYTF.

This clonotype was detected ten times or more. The chain links TRBV10-3 to TRBJ1-5; D unresolved. Germline CDR1 and CDR2: ENHRY and SYGVKD. Trimming took 0 bases from V and 3 from J, leaving 6 bases between them. This CDR3 contains 14 residues. The chain's CDR3 is CAISESTDNQPQHF. In nucleotides, the CDR3 is TGTGCCATCAGTGAGTCAACAGACAATCAGCCCCAGCATTTT.

In its sample, this clonotype was seen many times. This sequence joins TRBV20-1 and TRBJ1-5; D might be TRBD1 (6 bases). There are 14 residues in the CDR3. V was trimmed by 5 bases and J by 2 bases, leaving 13 bases between them. Germline CDR1 is DFQATT and CDR2 is SNEGSKA (reference sequence). The CDR3 sequence: CSAARGRGNQPQHF. The CDR3 DNA is TGCAGTGCTGCCAGGGGAAGAGGCAATCAGCCCCAGCATTTT.

At least ten counts were recorded for this clonotype. The chain links TRBV12-3 or TRBV12-4 to TRBJ2-3; 7 bases agree with TRBD1. V trimming: 6 bases; J trimming: 3 bases; junction bases outside the gene matches: 6. The CDR3 is 14 amino acids. CDR3 sequence: CASSKTGITDTQYF. The CDR3 nucleotides are TGTGCCAGCAGCAAGACAGGGATTACAGATACGCAGTATTTT.

This chain uses TRBV28 with TRBJ2-1; D might be TRBD2 (5 bases). The V gene lost 3 bases and the J gene lost 4 bases, with 7 bases spanning the gap. This CDR3 region has 13 residues. CDR1 is MDHEN and CDR2 is SYDVKM in the germline V gene. The CDR3 protein is CASSFRGYNEQFF. In nucleotides, the CDR3 is TGTGCCAGCAGTTTTAGAGGGTACAATGAGCAGTTCTTC.

This clonotype showed up many times. The rearrangement uses TRBV28 and TRBJ2-7; TRBD1 is a possible D gene (6 bases). This CDR3 contains 15 residues. V lost 1 base and J lost 5, with 15 bases in between. The germline V gene has CDR1 MDHEN and CDR2 SYDVKM. CDR3 amino acids: CASSLSGQLNNEQYF. As DNA, the CDR3 is TGTGCCAGCAGTTTATCGGGACAACTAAACAACGAGCAGTACTTC.

This clonotype was recorded at least ten times. This chain uses TRBV20-1 with TRBJ1-2; unclear D gene. Trimming shortened V by 6 bases and J by 4 bases, and 15 bases separated the two germline ends. Germline V CDR1 and CDR2: DFQATT, SNEGSKA (reference sequence). The CDR3 totals 13 residues. CDR3 DNA sequence: TGCAGTGCCCCCGAAGGGCCTACCTATGGCTACACCTTC. Translation gives CSAPEGPTYGYTF.

This clonotype was counted ten times or more. The rearrangement joins TRBV11-1 to TRBJ2-1; 10 bases align to TRBD1. V lost 6 bases to trimming and J lost 3 bases; unmatched junction nucleotides: 14. This CDR3 comprises 18 residues. Germline V lookup: CDR1 SGHAT, CDR2 FQDESV (reference sequence). Here the CDR3 DNA reads TGTGCCAGCAGGGTCCGGGACAGGGGTGGGGTCGACTACAATGAGCAGTTCTTC. Translating gives CASRVRDRGGVDYNEQFF.

Concerning this clonotype itself: The junction shows a germline mismatch at one end, possibly a read error. V is TRBV10-3 and J is TRBJ1-1; 7 nucleotides align to TRBD1. Germline values: CDR1 ENHRY, CDR2 SYGVKD. The CDR3 totals 14 residues. The CDR3 reads CGIRGGGGNTEAFF. The DNA for the CDR3 is TGTGGCATCAGAGGAGGAGGGGGCAACACTGAAGCTTTCTTT.

The J gene is TRBJ1-2, the V gene TRBV20-1; 9 bases align to TRBD1. CDR1 and CDR2 from the germline V gene are DFQATT and SNEGSKA (reference sequence). Trimming at V came to 0 bases and at J to 6 bases, leaving 5 bases not matched to a gene. The CDR3 extends over 14 amino acids. This CDR3 is CSARDTGGLDGYTF. DNA of the CDR3: TGCAGTGCTAGAGATACAGGGGGCCTTGATGGCTACACCTTC.

This clonotype was detected ten times or more. The rearrangement joins TRBV2 to TRBJ2-7, with D possibly matching TRBD2 (6 bases). Germline V gives CDR1 SNHLY, CDR2 FYNNEI. This CDR3 contains 13 residues. Trimming left V 2 bases short and J 4 bases short, with 9 bases between. CDR3 bases: TGTGCCAGCAGTGAACGTCGGGGGTACGAGCAGTACTTC. Protein product: CASSERRGYEQYF.

This clonotype was observed at least ten times. V gene TRBV7-3 combines with J gene TRBJ2-7; D is ambiguous. This CDR3 has 16 amino acids. Germline V gives CDR1 SGHTA, CDR2 FQGTGA. The V end was cut by 2 bases, the J end by 5 bases, with 19 bases between. This CDR3 is CASSLDTRLTPNEQYF. CDR3 coding DNA: TGTGCCAGCAGCTTAGATACCCGTCTTACCCCGAACGAGCAGTACTTC.

This clonotype was counted many times. The CDR3 nucleotides are TGTGCCAGCAGTACCCGGACTAGCGTGAATGAGCAGTTCTTC. This gives the protein CASSTRTSVNEQFF. The V and J genes are TRBV12-3 or TRBV12-4 and TRBJ2-1; 9 bases line up with TRBD2. Germline trimming cut 5 bases from V and 7 bases from J; bases unmatched to any gene: 6. CDR3 size: 14 residues.